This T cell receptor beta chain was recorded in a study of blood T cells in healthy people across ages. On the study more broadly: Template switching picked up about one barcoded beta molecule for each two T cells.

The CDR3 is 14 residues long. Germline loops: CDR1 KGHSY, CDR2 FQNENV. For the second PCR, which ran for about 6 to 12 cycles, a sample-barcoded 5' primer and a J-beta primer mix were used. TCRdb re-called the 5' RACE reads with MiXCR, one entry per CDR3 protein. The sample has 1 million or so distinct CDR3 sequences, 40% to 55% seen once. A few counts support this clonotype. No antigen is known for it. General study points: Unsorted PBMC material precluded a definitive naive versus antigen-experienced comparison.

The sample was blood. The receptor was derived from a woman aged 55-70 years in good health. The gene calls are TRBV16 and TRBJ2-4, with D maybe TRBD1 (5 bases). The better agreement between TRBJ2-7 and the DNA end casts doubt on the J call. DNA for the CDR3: TGTGCCAGCAGCCAATTCCTGGGGCTCTACGAGCAGTACTTC. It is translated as CASSQFLGLYEQYF.